A selection of T cell receptor beta chains follows, all from one sample in a study of tumor-infiltrating lymphocytes in primary liver carcinoma. In TCRdb, the multiplex PCR reads were re-called with MiXCR into one record per CDR3 protein. The table shows approximately 330,000 distinct CDR3 sequences, with almost 65% occurring only once. Specimen: peripheral blood. These receptors came from a man aged 35 to 55 with primary liver carcinoma and hepatitis B virus infection. The CDR3 runs from the conserved cysteine through the conserved F or W. The D gene is left open where the match is weak. The size entry is marked missing in some rows and otherwise reads once, few, many or a size class.

j_gene: TRBJ1-4; len: 14; v_gene: TRBV29-1; abundance: NA; d_gene: NA; CDR3aa: CSVEGSGQDGKLFF; CDR3nt: TGCAGCGTTGAAGGATCCGGGCAGGATGGGAAACTGTTTTTT
j_gene: TRBJ2-5; len: 14; v_gene: TRBV6-2/TRBV6-3; abundance: many; d_gene: NA; CDR3aa: CASSQPPGLETQYF; CDR3nt: TGTGCCAGCAGTCAACCTCCGGGATTGGAGACCCAGTACTTC
j_gene: TRBJ2-7; len: 16; v_gene: TRBV28; abundance: NA; d_gene: TRBD1; CDR3aa: CASGSTRTGRSYEQYF; CDR3nt: TGTGCCAGCGGTAGCACTCGGACAGGTCGATCCTACGAGCAGTACTTC
j_gene: TRBJ2-7; len: 15; v_gene: TRBV29-1; abundance: NA; d_gene: TRBD1; CDR3aa: CSVQSGTGDIYEQYF; CDR3nt: TGCAGCGTTCAATCCGGGACAGGGGACATTTACGAGCAGTATTTC
j_gene: TRBJ2-7; len: 14; v_gene: TRBV6-2/TRBV6-3; abundance: many; d_gene: NA; CDR3aa: CASRGTSSSYEQYF; CDR3nt: TGTGCCAGCAGAGGGACTTCCAGCTCCTACGAGCAGTACTTC
j_gene: TRBJ1-2; len: 18; v_gene: TRBV29-1; abundance: NA; d_gene: NA; CDR3aa: CSVGAPTGTQVAYYGYTF; CDR3nt: TGCAGCGTTGGGGCACCAACAGGAACTCAAGTGGCTTACTATGGCTACACCTTC
j_gene: TRBJ2-7; len: 16; v_gene: TRBV6-5; abundance: many; d_gene: NA; CDR3aa: CASSYVHLGRSYEQYF; CDR3nt: TGTGCCAGCAGTTACGTACACTTGGGACGGTCCTACGAGCAGTACTTC
j_gene: TRBJ2-1; len: 11; v_gene: TRBV11-1; abundance: few; d_gene: NA; CDR3aa: CASSYRNEQFF; CDR3nt: TGTGCCAGCAGCTACCGGAATGAGCAGTTCTTC
j_gene: TRBJ1-1; len: 14; v_gene: TRBV11-2; abundance: NA; d_gene: NA; CDR3aa: CASSLLAHKTEAFF; CDR3nt: TGTGCTAGCAGCTTGTTGGCTCACAAGACCGAAGCTTTCTTT
j_gene: TRBJ2-2; len: 14; v_gene: TRBV12-3/TRBV12-4; abundance: many; d_gene: TRBD1; CDR3aa: CASSRDRGTGELFF; CDR3nt: TGTGCCAGCAGCCGGGACAGGGGTACTGGGGAGCTGTTTTTT
j_gene: TRBJ2-3; len: 16; v_gene: TRBV11-2; abundance: NA; d_gene: NA; CDR3aa: CASSPLVGARTDRQYF; CDR3nt: TGTGCCAGCAGCCCTTTGGTGGGAGCTCGCACAGATAGGCAGTATTTT